The entry below gives a single TCR beta chain sequence along with its context. The antigen remains undetermined. The data are from a study of OX40 agonist ivuxolimab in advanced cancers. About the research overall: Ivuxolimab is an agonistic anti-OX40 (CD134) antibody, and patients were treated with it. Age averaged approximately 60 years (range roughly 20 to 90), and roughly 80% were male. Prior therapy, whether anti-PD-1, anti-PD-L1 or anti-CTLA-4, was allowed, and roughly 44% had some.

Germline-derived CDR1 and CDR2 are SGHTA and FQGTGA. The CDR3 is 16 residues long. Trimming pared 0 bases from V and 0 bases from J, leaving 9 bases between. The method was immunoSEQ multiplex PCR; TCRdb's version includes in-frame clones alone and lacks a portion of them. The data hold about 26,000 clones, with approximately 80% observed a single time. Study conclusions and caveats: Both blood CD4+ and CD8+ T cells showed clonal growth by week 6 at 0.1 to 3.0 mg/kg.

The chain recombines TRBV7-3 with TRBJ2-1; unclear D gene. This TCR was recovered from an adult with an advanced solid tumor such as melanoma, head and neck, liver or kidney cancer. This material consisted of CD4+ or CD8+ T cells sorted from blood, taken in a trial of the OX40 agonist ivuxolimab. The CDR3 DNA is TGTGCCAGCAGCTTAACAGCCCGGAGCTCCTACAATGAGCAGTTCTTC. Amino acids: CASSLTARSSYNEQFF.